The next 25 T cell receptor beta chains were all read from a single sample in a study of blood T cell repertoires in COVID-19. Assay used: immunoSEQ multiplex PCR; TCRdb lists only in-frame clones, some missing. Among about 220,000 clones listed, about 80% were seen once. The sequencing sample was made of peripheral blood. The source of these receptors is a woman in her fifties or sixties with acute or convalescent COVID-19.

V and J are TRBV6-5 and TRBJ1-3; a possible D gene is TRBD1 (6 bases). Trimming shortened V by 0 bases and J by 1 base, and 10 bases separated the two germline ends. Germline CDR1 and CDR2: MNHEY and SVGAGI. This CDR3 is built from 16 residues. The CDR3 nucleotides read TGTGCCAGCAGTTACTCGAGGGGGAGTTCTGGAAACACCATATATTTT. Amino acid sequence: CASSYSRGSSGNTIYF.

CDR3 region: CASSNTNYGYTF. CDR3 in DNA: TGTGCCAGCAGTAACACTAACTATGGCTACACCTTC. The rearrangement joins TRBV5-8 to TRBJ1-2; D unresolved. V shed 5 bases and J shed 0 bases, with 5 bases lying between them. The germline gives CDR1 SGHTS, CDR2 YDEGEE. The length of the CDR3 is 12 residues.

This rearrangement joins TRBV5-8 to TRBJ1-5; D unclear. Germline-derived CDR1 and CDR2 are SGHTS and YDEGEE. The CDR3 runs to 15 residues. V was cut by 3 bases and J by 0 bases, with 10 bases left in between. CDR3 nucleotide sequence: TGTGCCAGCAGCTACGGTGCTCATAGCAATCAGCCCCAGCATTTT. Its protein product is CASSYGAHSNQPQHF.

The chain has TRBV9 and TRBJ1-2, with 7 positions matching TRBD1. V gave up 3 bases and J gave up 7 bases; unmatched junction bases: 18. Germline V gives CDR1 SGDLS, CDR2 YYNGEE. CDR3 length: 17 residues. Written as DNA, the CDR3 is TGTGCCAGCAGCGGCCGGGACAGCCACTTCTCCCTATCTGGCTACACCTTC. Protein sequence: CASSGRDSHFSLSGYTF.

V usage is TRBV30 and J usage is TRBJ2-3; D is unresolved. Between the trimmed V and J ends, which lost 2 bases and 0 bases, there was a span of 6 bases. The CDR3 runs to 13 residues. In germline, CDR1 is GTSNPN, CDR2 SVGIG (reference sequence). CDR3 protein: CAWSWASTDTQYF. DNA of the CDR3: TGTGCCTGGAGTTGGGCTAGCACAGATACGCAGTATTTT.

V gene TRBV7-9 combines with J gene TRBJ1-4; no definite D call. Germline lookup yields CDR1 SEHNR and CDR2 FQNEAQ (reference sequence). The CDR3 contains 14 residues. The germline V and J ends were trimmed by 2 bases and 0 bases, with 4 bases remaining between them. CDR3: CASSLSATNEKLFF. In DNA form, the CDR3 reads TGTGCCAGCAGCTTATCTGCAACTAATGAAAAACTGTTTTTT.

The chain has TRBV5-1 and TRBJ1-1; tentatively, D is TRBD1 (6 bases). Trimming stripped 0 bases from V and 2 bases from J, with 14 bases between. Germline V gives CDR1 SGHRS, CDR2 YFSETQ. There are 16 residues in the CDR3. CDR3 sequence (DNA): TGCGCCAGCAGCTTGGTGGCCCAGGGGCCCAACACTGAAGCTTTCTTT. Protein sequence: CASSLVAQGPNTEAFF.

About this clone: The sample carries other DNA sequences with the same CDR3. This CDR3 is CASSTGQGIYEQYF. The CDR3 DNA reads as TGCGCCAGCAGCACCGGACAGGGCATCTACGAGCAGTACTTC. The rearrangement uses TRBV5-1 and TRBJ2-7; 8 positions agree with TRBD1. Looked up from germline, CDR1 is SGHRS and CDR2 is YFSETQ. The ends lost 4 bases at V and 3 bases at J; junction bases unmatched: 6. The CDR3 consists of 14 residues.

This clone was recorded a few times. The chain uses TRBV5-1 and TRBJ1-6; D gene uncertain. This CDR3 has 17 amino acids. Trimming cost V 3 bases and J 7 bases, with 20 bases left between them. The V gene's germline CDR1 is SGHRS and CDR2 YFSETQ. The CDR3 DNA follows: TGCGCCAGCAGCTGGGGAAGGGAAGGGAGGATGAATTCACCCCTCCACTTT. This sequence encodes CASSWGREGRMNSPLHF. Full variable domain (rest looked up from reference TRBV5-1 and TRBJ1-6): KAGVTQTPRYLIKTRGQQVTLSCSPISGHRSVSWYQQTPGQGLQFLFEYFSETQRNKGNFPGRFSGRQFSNSRSEMNVSTLELGDSALYLCASSWGREGRMNSPLHFGNGTRLTVT.

The chain has TRBV27 and TRBJ2-1; D may be TRBD1 (6 bases). This CDR3 has 19 residues. Germline loops: CDR1 MNHEY, CDR2 SMNVEV (reference sequence). Trimming left V 2 bases short and J 3 bases short, with 23 bases between. CDR3 in DNA: TGTGCCAGCAGTTTAAGGAACAGGGTGGGGGCCTGGGGCTACAATGAGCAGTTCTTC. This sequence encodes CASSLRNRVGAWGYNEQFF.

The rearrangement joins TRBV29-1 to TRBJ2-3; 9 positions match TRBD2. Germline lookup yields CDR1 SQVTM and CDR2 ANQGSEA. This CDR3 has 15 residues. J was trimmed by 1 base and V by 3 bases; bases with no gene match: 5. CDR3 loop: CSVDVSGGRTDTQYF. CDR3 in DNA: TGCAGCGTTGATGTTAGCGGGGGACGCACAGATACGCAGTATTTT.

This chain links TRBV5-1 with TRBJ2-5; 8 bases align to TRBD1. Germline CDR1 reads SGHRS; CDR2 reads YFSETQ. The CDR3 totals 15 residues. V gave up 4 bases and J gave up 5 bases; unmatched junction bases: 10. As DNA, the CDR3 is TGCGCCAGCAGCCCCCAGGGGGCGTTAGGGGAGACCCAGTACTTC. Translation gives CASSPQGALGETQYF.

The chain carries TRBV13 and TRBJ2-1; TRBD2 agrees at 11 bases. The junction had 5 bases not matched to a gene; V was cut back by 4 bases and J by 3 bases. This CDR3 has 16 amino acids. Germline values: CDR1 PRHDT, CDR2 FYEKMQ (reference sequence). The CDR3 loop is CASSWRGLAGYNEQFF. The CDR3, as DNA: TGTGCCAGCAGCTGGAGAGGACTAGCGGGCTACAATGAGCAGTTCTTC.

J is TRBJ2-3 and V is TRBV14; 12 bases are shared with TRBD2. With V trimmed by 6 bases and J by 0 bases, 4 bases remained unmatched. The CDR3 sequence is 16 residues long. Germline V gene sequence: CDR1 SGHDN, CDR2 FVKESK. CDR3 region: CASSRGTSGSTDTQYF. In DNA, the CDR3 is TGTGCCAGCAGTCGGGGGACTAGCGGGAGCACAGATACGCAGTATTTT.

The chain has TRBV6-5 and TRBJ2-1, with TRBD1 matching over 8 bases. This CDR3 contains 14 residues. V gave up 5 bases and J gave up 3 bases; unmatched junction bases: 3. Germline V lookup: CDR1 MNHEY, CDR2 SVGAGI. CDR3 DNA sequence: TGTGCCAGCAGTACCGGGACAGGCTACAATGAGCAGTTCTTC. It is translated as CASSTGTGYNEQFF.

This clone was seen only a few times. V usage is TRBV28 and J usage is TRBJ2-7; weak D call: TRBD2 (5 bases). V dropped 6 bases and J dropped 2 bases, with 17 bases sitting between them. The CDR3 spans 15 residues. Germline CDR1 reads MDHEN; CDR2 reads SYDVKM. DNA of the CDR3: TGTGCCAGCAGCCAAGAGGGCAGCCTACCCTACGAGCAGTACTTC. Translation: CASSQEGSLPYEQYF.

The rearrangement joins TRBV5-1 to TRBJ1-6, with D possibly matching TRBD1 (5 bases). Trimming took off 8 bases at V and 6 bases at J, with 15 bases between the two ends. CDR1 and CDR2 (germline): SGHRS, YFSETQ. The CDR3 covers 14 residues. The CDR3 here is CASRTGGTNSPLHF. For the CDR3, the DNA is TGCGCCAGTAGAACCGGGGGAACTAATTCACCCCTCCACTTT. Variable domain in full (rest from reference TRBV5-1 and TRBJ1-6): KAGVTQTPRYLIKTRGQQVTLSCSPISGHRSVSWYQQTPGQGLQFLFEYFSETQRNKGNFPGRFSGRQFSNSRSEMNVSTLELGDSALYLCASRTGGTNSPLHFGNGTRLTVT.

J is TRBJ2-3 and V is TRBV15; a possible D gene is TRBD1 (5 bases). V lost 1 base and J lost 2, with 28 bases in between. CDR1 is LNHNV, CDR2 YYDKDF, per germline (reference sequence). The CDR3 length is 21 residues. CDR3 DNA sequence: TGTGCCACCAGCAGAGTGGGGCGGTCACTGGGTAGGGGATCGGCCACAGATACGCAGTATTTT. As protein: CATSRVGRSLGRGSATDTQYF. Using reference TRBV15 and TRBJ2-3 for the parts outside the CDR3, the full variable domain is DAMVIQNPRYQVTQFGKPVTLSCSQTLNHNVMYWYQQKSSQAPKLLFHYYDKDFNNEADTPDNFQSRRPNTSFCFLDIRSPGLGDTAMYLCATSRVGRSLGRGSATDTQYFGPGTRLTVL.

This chain joins TRBV4-3 and TRBJ2-2, with D tentatively TRBD1 (6 bases). The CDR3 has 15 amino acids. Trimming removed 0 bases at V and 6 bases at J, with 11 bases between. The germline V gene has CDR1 LGHNA and CDR2 YSLEER. CDR3 sequence: CASSQDAGVAGELFF. The CDR3 DNA is TGCGCCAGCAGCCAAGATGCAGGGGTGGCCGGGGAGCTGTTTTTT.

This sequence joins TRBV7-2 and TRBJ1-1; 8 bases are shared with TRBD1. V gave up 6 bases and J gave up 5 bases; unmatched junction bases: 5. Germline assignment: CDR1 SGHTA and CDR2 FQGNSA. The CDR3 is 13 residues long. The CDR3 is CASRQGVTTEAFF. The CDR3 DNA reads TGTGCCAGCAGACAGGGGGTAACGACTGAAGCTTTCTTT.

The chain recombines TRBV9 with TRBJ2-3, with 9 positions matching TRBD2. Unmatched junction bases numbered 5, after V lost 3 bases and J lost 3 bases. The CDR3 spans 15 residues. Germline lookup yields CDR1 SGDLS and CDR2 YYNGEE. The CDR3 reads CASSAAGGPTDTQYF. The CDR3 DNA is TGTGCCAGCAGCGCCGCGGGGGGGCCGACAGATACGCAGTATTTT.

This chain links TRBV7-2 with TRBJ2-1; TRBD2 might be the D (5 bases). This CDR3 is built from 16 residues. CDR1 is SGHTA and CDR2 is FQGNSA in the germline V gene. Trimming shortened V by 5 bases and J by 0 bases, and 14 bases separated the two germline ends. CDR3 region: CASSAWTGSSYNEQFF. As DNA, the CDR3 is TGTGCCAGCAGCGCGTGGACGGGGAGCTCCTACAATGAGCAGTTCTTC.

V and J are TRBV30 and TRBJ1-1; unclear D gene. The V and J ends lost 2 bases and 4 bases respectively, with 11 bases between them. Per the germline V gene, CDR1 is GTSNPN and CDR2 is SVGIG (reference sequence). The CDR3 runs to 13 residues. The CDR3 nucleotides are TGTGCCTGGAGTTGGGGAGAGGGCACTGAAGCTTTCTTT. The encoded protein is CAWSWGEGTEAFF.

The V call is TRBV6-5, the J call TRBJ1-1, with a possible D match to TRBD1 (5 bases). In germline, CDR1 is MNHEY, CDR2 SVGAGI. The length of the CDR3 is 13 residues. The ends were cut back, 6 bases at V and 5 bases at J, with 13 bases in the middle. The chain's CDR3 is CASRGVRGTEAFF. Here the CDR3 DNA reads TGTGCCAGCAGGGGAGTCCGGGGGACTGAAGCTTTCTTT.

V gene TRBV6-1 combines with J gene TRBJ1-1; TRBD1 is a possible D gene (5 bases). The CDR3 sequence is 12 residues long. The V end was cut by 3 bases, the J end by 11 bases, with 13 bases between. The germline CDR1 and CDR2 sequences are MNHNS and SASEGT. CDR3 sequence (DNA): TGTGCCAGCAGTGACCCGGGACTCCTGGCTTTCTTT. It yields the protein CASSDPGLLAFF.